These 7 T cell receptor beta chains came from one sample sequenced in a study of T cells after yellow fever vaccination (dated by TCRdb to between 2018 and 2021). The library relied on 5' RACE. Sequenced using an Illumina HiSeq 2500. TCRdb reanalyzed the raw reads on its own, using fastp at Q25 for trimming and MiXCR for clone calling, and kept in-frame beta chains. Each entry is one CDR3 protein sequence, shown with its most common DNA and genes. The table for this sample lists tens of thousands of distinct CDR3 sequences; under 6.5% of them were counted only once. Roughly 2% of the sample comes from the top ten. The treatment or condition label corresponds to: live attenuated yellow fever vaccine strain. Specimen: CD4+ T cells sorted from PBMCs, collected around 15 days after the first yellow fever vaccination. The receptors originated from a man aged 18-30 years who received the YFV17D yellow fever vaccine.

In its sample, this clonotype was seen a few times. V usage is TRBV5-4 and J usage is TRBJ2-3; 14 bases match TRBD2. There are 17 residues in the CDR3. CDR1 SGHNT and CDR2 YYREEE come from the germline V gene (reference sequence). V dropped 5 bases and J dropped 4; count of bases not matched to a gene: 9. The CDR3: CASRPPTSGGAADTQYF. In nucleotides, the CDR3 is TGTGCCAGCAGACCGCCGACTAGCGGGGGGGCCGCAGATACGCAGTATTTT.

In its sample, this clonotype was seen many times. The chain couples TRBV2 to TRBJ2-5; tentatively, D is TRBD1 (6 bases). Trimming cost V 6 bases and J 2 bases, with 10 bases left between them. The CDR3 runs 13 residues. Germline V gene lookup returns CDR1 SNHLY and CDR2 FYNNEI. The CDR3 loop is CASSPGTQETQYF. The CDR3 DNA is TGTGCCAGCAGCCCCGGGACACAAGAGACCCAGTACTTC. Full variable domain (outside the CDR3, taken from reference TRBV2 and TRBJ2-5): EPEVTQTPSHQVTQMGQEVILRCVPISNHLYFYWYRQILGQKVEFLVSFYNNEISEKSEIFDDQFSVERPDGSNFTLKIRSTKLEDSAMYFCASSPGTQETQYFGPGTRLLVL.

This clonotype was observed many times. The genes are TRBV7-2 and TRBJ2-5; D is possibly TRBD1 (7 bases). V lost 5 bases, J lost 5 bases, and 18 bases lay in between. This CDR3 has 15 residues. CDR1 and CDR2 from the germline V gene are SGHTA and FQGNSA. The CDR3 nucleotides read TGTGCCAGCAGCCTCAGGGGGGCCGCGGGGGAGACCCAGTACTTC. Its translation is CASSLRGAAGETQYF.

At least ten counts were recorded for this clonotype. This chain uses TRBV7-3 with TRBJ2-3; 10 bases are shared with TRBD2. Germline V gene lookup returns CDR1 SGHTA and CDR2 FQGTGA. Unmatched junction bases numbered 12, after V lost 5 bases and J lost 4 bases. The CDR3 runs to 17 residues. The CDR3 protein is CASSVHLLAGYADTQYF. CDR3 sequence (DNA): TGTGCCAGCAGCGTCCATCTACTAGCGGGGTATGCAGATACGCAGTATTTT.

This clonotype was observed many times. The chain has TRBV6-5 and TRBJ1-4; 9 bases match TRBD1. Germline assignment: CDR1 MNHEY and CDR2 SVGAGI. Trimming cost V 5 bases and J 10 bases; bases outside gene matches: 8. The CDR3 totals 14 residues. The CDR3 here is CASSHRDRVVKLFF. The CDR3 nucleotides read TGTGCCAGCAGTCACCGGGACAGGGTCGTAAAACTGTTTTTT.

This clonotype was seen repeatedly, ten times or more. This chain links TRBV5-4 with TRBJ2-1, with 13 bases aligning to TRBD2. The germline V gene has CDR1 SGHNT and CDR2 YYREEE (reference sequence). The CDR3 spans 15 residues. The trim removed 5 bases at V and 7 bases at J, leaving 6 bases unmatched. The CDR3 loop is CASRSPGLAGNEQFF. CDR3 in DNA: TGTGCCAGCAGGTCCCCGGGACTAGCGGGGAATGAGCAGTTCTTC.

This clonotype was observed many times. Written as DNA, the CDR3 is TGTGCCCGCTCTAGCGGGGGGGCCGGTTTGTTAGAGACCCAGTACTTC. Protein product: CARSSGGAGLLETQYF. The V and J genes are TRBV27 and TRBJ2-5, with TRBD2 identical over 12 bases. This CDR3 region has 16 residues. Germline CDR1 and CDR2: MNHEY and SMNVEV (reference sequence). V shed 11 bases, J shed 4 bases, and the junction held 14 bases outside the gene matches.